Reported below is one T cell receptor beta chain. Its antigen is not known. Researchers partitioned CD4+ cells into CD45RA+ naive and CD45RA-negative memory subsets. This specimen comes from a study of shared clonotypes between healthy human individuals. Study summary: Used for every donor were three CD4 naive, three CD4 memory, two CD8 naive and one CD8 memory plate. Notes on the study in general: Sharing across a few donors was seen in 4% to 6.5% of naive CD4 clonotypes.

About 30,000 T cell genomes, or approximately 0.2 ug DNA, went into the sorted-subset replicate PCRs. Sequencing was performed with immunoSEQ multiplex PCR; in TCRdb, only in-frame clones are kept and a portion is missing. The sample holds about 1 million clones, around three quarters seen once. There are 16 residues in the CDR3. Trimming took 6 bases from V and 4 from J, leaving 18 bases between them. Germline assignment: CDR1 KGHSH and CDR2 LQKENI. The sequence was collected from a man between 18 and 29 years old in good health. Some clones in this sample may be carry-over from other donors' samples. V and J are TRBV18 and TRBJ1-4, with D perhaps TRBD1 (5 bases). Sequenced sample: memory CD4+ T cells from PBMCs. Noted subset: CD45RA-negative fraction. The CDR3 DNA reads TGTGCCAGCTCTCAGGGCGGGACCGCTTTTAATGAAAAACTGTTTTTT. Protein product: CASSQGGTAFNEKLFF.